The 10 T cell receptor beta chains below were found in one sample sequenced in a study of T cell responses to AZD1222 COVID-19 vaccine. Clones were read by immunoSEQ multiplex PCR, and TCRdb kept only the in-frame ones, dropping some. Of over 90,000 clones listed, around 87% were seen once; the top ten hold around 10%. This specimen was peripheral blood, taken 28 days after the second AZD1222 dose. Receptors originate from an adult who received the AZD1222 COVID-19 vaccine.

This clone has only one observation. The chain links TRBV6-5 to TRBJ1-6; D perhaps matches TRBD1 (6 bases). Germline-derived CDR1 and CDR2 are MNHEY and SVGAGI. The ends were cut back, 8 bases at V and 4 bases at J, with 15 bases in the middle. CDR3 length: 15 amino acids. The CDR3 reads CASAQEGGYNSPLHF. The CDR3 nucleotides are TGTGCCAGCGCCCAAGAAGGGGGTTATAATTCACCCCTCCACTTT.

V is TRBV24-1 and J is TRBJ2-7; D could derive from TRBD1 or TRBD2 (5 bases each). V was trimmed by 6 bases and J by 6 bases, leaving 11 bases between them. The CDR3 has 12 residues. CDR1 is KGHDR, CDR2 SFDVKD, per germline. CDR3 DNA: TGTGCCACCAGTTCCAGGGCGGGCGAGCAGTACTTC. This translates into CATSSRAGEQYF.

The rearrangement joins TRBV27 to TRBJ1-2; 7 bases are shared with TRBD1. The germline gives CDR1 MNHEY, CDR2 SMNVEV (reference sequence). The CDR3 consists of 15 residues. The junction had 9 bases not matched to a gene; V was cut back by 6 bases and J by 2 bases. CDR3 in DNA: TGTGCCAGCAGCTCTACCCCGGGACAGAACTATGGCTACACCTTC. Residues: CASSSTPGQNYGYTF.

The chain carries TRBV7-2 and TRBJ2-7; 8 nucleotides match TRBD1. CDR1 is SGHTA, CDR2 FQGNSA, per germline. CDR3 length: 18 residues. V was clipped by 1 base and J by 0 bases; unmatched bases: 11. The CDR3 coding sequence is TGTGCCAGCAGCTTAGTACAGGGGGGCGGGCCGGCCTCCTACGAGCAGTACTTC. Translation gives CASSLVQGGGPASYEQYF.

V is TRBV24-1 and J is TRBJ2-1; 7 bases agree with TRBD1. The germline V gene encodes CDR1 KGHDR and CDR2 SFDVKD. The CDR3 spans 16 residues. Trimming removed 1 base from V and 0 bases from J; junction bases left unmatched: 2. This CDR3 is CATSDFRDSSYNEQFF. The CDR3, as DNA: TGTGCCACCAGTGATTTCAGGGACAGCTCCTACAATGAGCAGTTCTTC.

The chain carries TRBV11-2 and TRBJ1-6; D is unresolved. With 5 bases removed from V and 10 bases from J, the gap between germline ends came to 24 bases. The CDR3 loop spans 17 amino acids. Germline V CDR1 and CDR2: SGHAT, FQNNGV. CDR3 sequence reads: CASSPFVGGKVGSPLHF. CDR3 nucleotides: TGTGCCAGCAGCCCCTTTGTGGGAGGGAAGGTTGGGTCACCCCTCCACTTT. Variable domain in full (rest from reference TRBV11-2 and TRBJ1-6): EAGVAQSPRYKIIEKRQSVAFWCNPISGHATLYWYQQILGQGPKLLIQFQNNGVVDDSQLPKDRFSAERLKGVDSTLKIQPAKLEDSAVYLCASSPFVGGKVGSPLHFGNGTRLTVT.

Only one count was recorded for this clone. In nucleotides, the CDR3 is TGTGCCAGCAGCAAAGGCCGGACTAGCGGGGGTAAGACCCAGTACTTC. This sequence encodes CASSKGRTSGGKTQYF. This chain uses TRBV21-1 with TRBJ2-5; the table's D call TRBD2 went unverified against the DNA. TRBV21-1 is a pseudogene segment. This CDR3 has 16 residues.

The V and J genes are TRBV5-5 and TRBJ1-1; 8 positions agree with TRBD1. Losses at the gene ends were 3 bases for V and 1 base for J; bases not matched to a gene: 5. This CDR3 comprises 15 residues. The V gene's germline CDR1 is SGHKS and CDR2 YYEKEE (reference sequence). The CDR3 protein is CASSSTGTGNTEAFF. The CDR3 DNA follows: TGTGCCAGCAGCTCCACCGGGACAGGGAACACTGAAGCTTTCTTT.

The rearrangement links TRBV19 to TRBJ1-2; TRBD1 aligns across 7 bases. V shed 6 bases, J shed 3 bases, and the junction held 10 bases outside the gene matches. Germline loops: CDR1 LNHDA, CDR2 SQIVND (reference sequence). CDR3 length equals 15 residues. CDR3: CASSPPRDRDYGYTF. In DNA, the CDR3 is TGTGCCAGTAGCCCCCCCCGAGACAGGGACTATGGCTACACCTTC.

The chain is built from TRBV5-4 and TRBJ2-5; 7 nucleotides align to TRBD1. The junction had 11 bases not matched to a gene; V was cut back by 4 bases and J by 5 bases. Germline-derived CDR1 and CDR2 are SGHNT and YYREEE (reference sequence). CDR3 length equals 15 residues. In nucleotides, the CDR3 is TGTGCCAGCAGCGTGACAGGGATCCGTGAGGAGACCCAGTACTTC. Protein product: CASSVTGIREETQYF.